This entry describes one TCR beta chain. This record comes from a study of blood T cell repertoires in COVID-19. In the original workflow: Nucleated cell counts were estimated from reference gene primer amplification. Using immunoSEQ multiplex PCR, the repertoire was profiled, and TCRdb retains in-frame clones only, with some absent. For V, J and clone size, that table is used; D and trimming come from the DNA. The table has around 100,000 clones, more than 80% seen once; the top ten hold approximately 12%. Per the germline V gene, CDR1 is SGHVS and CDR2 is FQNEAQ. The CDR3 spans 14 residues. With 5 bases removed from V and 0 bases from J, the gap between germline ends came to 10 bases.

The rearrangement links TRBV7-8 to TRBJ1-1, with TRBD1 as a possible D gene (5 bases). This sequence was found in a human donor in a cohort sampled during active COVID-19. Sequencing input: peripheral blood. The CDR3 loop is CASSTRTLNTEAFF. The CDR3 DNA sequence: TGTGCCAGCAGCACCCGGACATTGAACACTGAAGCTTTCTTT.